This T cell receptor (beta chain) was captured in a study of blood T cell repertoires in COVID-19. Turning to the study itself: Samples came from the United States, Italy and Spain, spanning acute and convalescent COVID-19. Sources were T cells, B-cell-depleted T cells, or PBMCs; the material itself was cDNA or gDNA.

Germline CDR1 reads SGHRS; CDR2 reads YFSETQ. V dropped 4 bases and J dropped 0 bases, with 17 bases sitting between them. The CDR3 runs to 16 residues. As originally analysed: Amplification of reference gene primers provided the estimated nucleated cell counts. Libraries were prepared by immunoSEQ multiplex PCR; TCRdb keeps only in-frame clonotypes and omits some of them. The D gene and trimming were derived from the DNA, and the V and J assignments and clone size from that table. Here the sample spans 30,000 or so clones, 85% to 90% being singletons. The sequence came from a human donor in a cohort sampled during active COVID-19. The sample taken for sequencing was peripheral blood. J is TRBJ2-7 and V is TRBV5-1; D remains unclear. The CDR3 loop is CASSPTQVEGSYEQYF. DNA of the CDR3: TGCGCCAGCAGCCCAACGCAGGTGGAAGGCTCCTACGAGCAGTACTTC.